The rows below give T cell receptor beta chains drawn from one sample of a study of CD8 T cells in Susac syndrome. TCRdb re-analysed the immunoSEQ multiplex PCR reads in MiXCR, keeping a single row per CDR3 protein. The sample yields fewer than 140,000 distinct CDR3 sequences, roughly 95% seen once. Material for sequencing was CD8+ T cells from PBMCs. These receptors originate from a human donor with Susac syndrome. CDR3s include the opening cysteine and the closing phenylalanine or tryptophan. A D gene is named only where the DNA matches it firmly. A row's size may be missing; if present it is once, few, many or a size class.

-	TRBV12-3/TRBV12-4	-	TRBJ1-1	CASSWGREAFF	TGTGCCAGCAGTTGGGGCAGAGAAGCTTTCTTT
-	TRBV9	-	TRBJ2-7	CASSGEKDYEQYF	TGTGCCAGCAGCGGGGAGAAGGACTACGAGCAGTACTTC
-	TRBV2	TRBD2	TRBJ2-3	CASRPGLGADTQYF	TGTGCCAGCAGACCGGGACTAGGAGCAGATACGCAGTATTTT
-	TRBV7-6	-	TRBJ2-1	CASSPRTYNEQFF	TGTGCCAGCAGCCCTAGGACTTACAATGAGCAGTTCTTC
-	TRBV13	TRBD2	TRBJ2-1	CASSLTDPAYSGGAVNEQFF	TGTGCCAGCAGCTTAACCGACCCAGCTTATAGCGGGGGGGCGGTCAATGAGCAGTTCTTC
once	TRBV4-1	-	TRBJ2-5	CASSQPLSGFQETQYF	TGCGCCAGCAGCCAACCCCTTAGCGGATTTCAAGAGACCCAGTACTTC
-	TRBV4-2	TRBD2	TRBJ2-1	CASSQLAGGSNEQFF	TGTGCCAGCAGCCAACTAGCGGGGGGATCCAATGAGCAGTTCTTC
-	TRBV13	-	TRBJ1-2	CASSLGPRGVRTNYGYTF	TGTGCCAGCAGCTTAGGCCCGCGGGGAGTCCGCACTAACTATGGCTACACCTTC
-	TRBV9	TRBD1	TRBJ1-1	CASSVADRGDTEAFF	TGTGCCAGCAGCGTAGCGGACAGGGGGGACACTGAAGCTTTCTTT
-	TRBV19	-	TRBJ1-1	CASRVDLSNTEAFF	TGTGCCAGTAGGGTTGACCTATCGAACACTGAAGCTTTCTTT
once	TRBV7-9	-	TRBJ1-2	CASSSWETGGGYTF	TGTGCCAGCAGCTCCTGGGAGACAGGCGGGGGCTACACCTTC
-	TRBV12-3/TRBV12-4	-	TRBJ2-2	CASSEDEELFF	TGTGCCAGCAGCGAGGACGAGGAGCTGTTTTTT
-	TRBV7-9	TRBD2	TRBJ2-2	CASSWTLAGAPGELFF	TGTGCCAGCAGCTGGACACTAGCGGGAGCTCCCGGGGAGCTGTTTTTT
-	TRBV6-2/TRBV6-3	-	TRBJ1-1	CASSYPPGRLEEAFF	TGTGCCAGCAGTTACCCACCAGGACGGCTAGAGGAAGCTTTCTTT
-	TRBV7-6	TRBD2	TRBJ2-3	CASSLEARGSGGTDTQYF	TGTGCCAGCAGCTTAGAGGCTCGTGGTAGCGGGGGCACAGATACGCAGTATTTT
-	TRBV20-1	-	TRBJ2-5	CSARDGRGAPQETQYF	TGCAGTGCTAGAGATGGGAGGGGGGCCCCCCAAGAGACCCAGTACTTC
-	TRBV29-1	TRBD2	TRBJ2-1	CSVFLAGGPNNEQFF	TGCAGCGTATTCCTAGCGGGGGGGCCCAACAATGAGCAGTTCTTC
-	TRBV29-1	TRBD1	TRBJ1-3	CSVVRTGAAGNTIYF	TGCAGCGTTGTCCGGACAGGGGCGGCTGGAAACACCATATATTTT
once	TRBV6-6	TRBD1	TRBJ2-1	CASTGQGVVHEQFF	TGTGCCAGCACAGGCCAGGGGGTGGTCCATGAGCAGTTCTTC
-	TRBV13	TRBD2	TRBJ2-5	CASSDRGGQETQYF	TGTGCCAGCAGTGACCGGGGGGGCCAGGAGACCCAGTACTTC
once	TRBV3-1	TRBD2	TRBJ2-3	CASSQESTSGGPLDTQYF	TGTGCCAGCAGCCAAGAGTCGACTAGCGGGGGGCCGCTGGATACGCAGTATTTT
once	TRBV27	TRBD1	TRBJ2-7	CASSSRQGRHEQYF	TGTGCCAGCAGTTCCCGACAGGGACGACACGAGCAGTACTTC
-	TRBV4-3	-	TRBJ1-2	CASSQVSQGLTNYGYTF	TGCGCCAGCAGCCAAGTTTCACAGGGCCTAACTAACTATGGCTACACCTTC
-	TRBV6-5	-	TRBJ2-1	CASSFQGGNEQFF	TGTGCCAGCAGTTTTCAGGGGGGAAATGAGCAGTTCTTC
-	TRBV29-1	-	TRBJ2-7	CSVDEGGSYEQYF	TGCAGCGTTGATGAAGGGGGCTCCTACGAGCAGTACTTC
few	TRBV6-1	-	TRBJ1-5	CASSEVSQPQHF	TGTGCCAGCAGTGAAGTTTCCCAGCCCCAGCATTTT
-	TRBV9	-	TRBJ2-7	CASSPSGDWPGEQYF	TGTGCCAGCAGCCCCTCCGGGGACTGGCCTGGGGAGCAGTACTTC
once	TRBV4-2	-	TRBJ2-3	CASSQEGGLAELNTDTQYF	TGTGCCAGCAGCCAAGAAGGGGGTCTAGCGGAATTAAACACAGATACGCAGTATTTT
-	TRBV20-1	TRBD1	TRBJ2-7	CSASPRQGPRYEQYF	TGCAGTGCTAGTCCCCGACAGGGCCCCAGGTACGAGCAGTACTTC
-	TRBV9	TRBD2	TRBJ2-1	CASSVAGGGEQFF	TGTGCCAGCAGCGTAGCCGGGGGGGGTGAGCAGTTCTTC
once	TRBV27	TRBD1	TRBJ1-2	CASRLGGTGYGYTF	TGTGCCAGCAGGTTAGGAGGGACAGGCTATGGCTACACCTTC
-	TRBV5-6	-	TRBJ2-5	CASTLGSGTQYF	TGTGCCAGCACCCTTGGGTCGGGGACCCAGTACTTC
-	TRBV18	TRBD1	TRBJ2-7	CASSQGTESYEQYF	TGTGCCAGCTCCCAGGGGACAGAATCCTACGAGCAGTACTTC
-	TRBV29-1	-	TRBJ2-5	CSVGGGNQETQYF	TGCAGCGTTGGAGGGGGAAACCAAGAGACCCAGTACTTC
-	TRBV20-1	-	TRBJ1-1	CSASSGHTEAFF	TGCAGTGCTAGCTCGGGGCACACTGAAGCTTTCTTT
-	TRBV7-2	-	TRBJ2-5	CASSLEGLLGETQYF	TGTGCCAGCAGCTTAGAAGGGTTATTGGGAGAGACCCAGTACTTC
-	TRBV7-9	-	TRBJ2-2	CATGSPTGELFF	TGTGCCACAGGCTCACCCACCGGGGAGCTGTTTTTT
-	TRBV25-1	TRBD2	TRBJ2-1	CASSALAGGRHEQFF	TGTGCCAGCAGTGCACTAGCGGGGGGCCGCCATGAGCAGTTCTTC
once	TRBV12-3/TRBV12-4	TRBD1	TRBJ1-1	CASRPGQGPPTEAFF	TGTGCCAGCAGACCTGGACAGGGCCCACCCACTGAAGCTTTCTTT
-	TRBV7-9	-	TRBJ2-1	CASSLGGWNEQFF	TGTGCCAGCAGCTTAGGAGGGTGGAATGAGCAGTTCTTC
once	TRBV20-1	TRBD2	TRBJ2-7	CSARGTSGGTYEQYF	TGCAGTGCTAGAGGGACTAGCGGGGGGACCTACGAGCAGTACTTC
-	TRBV7-9	-	TRBJ2-7	CASSPTTRGTYEQYF	TGTGCCAGCAGCCCTACCACGAGGGGAACGTACGAGCAGTACTTC
once	TRBV9	TRBD2	TRBJ2-3	CASSAASGGVDTQYF	TGTGCCAGCAGCGCCGCCAGCGGGGGTGTGGATACGCAGTATTTT
-	TRBV3-1	-	TRBJ2-3	CASSQGSGTTDTQYF	TGTGCCAGCAGCCAAGGTAGCGGAACCACAGATACGCAGTATTTT
-	TRBV21-1	-	TRBJ2-7	CASSKEARRPSEQYF	TGTGCCAGCAGCAAAGAAGCACGGCGGCCCTCCGAGCAGTACTTC
-	TRBV9	-	TRBJ2-1	CASSVAENEQFF	TGTGCCAGCAGCGTAGCGGAAAATGAGCAGTTCTTC
-	TRBV20-1	TRBD2	TRBJ2-1	CSARALAGEYNEQFF	TGCAGTGCTAGAGCACTAGCGGGGGAATACAATGAGCAGTTCTTC
-	TRBV15	TRBD1	TRBJ2-7	CATSRQTGAYEQYF	TGTGCCACCAGCAGACAGACAGGGGCCTACGAGCAGTACTTC
-	TRBV14	-	TRBJ2-7	CASSSSQHLPYEQYF	TGTGCCAGCAGCTCCTCCCAACACCTTCCCTACGAGCAGTACTTC
-	TRBV13	-	TRBJ2-7	CASSRDGSSSYEQYF	TGTGCCAGCAGCCGTGACGGGTCCAGCTCCTACGAGCAGTACTTC
-	TRBV15	-	TRBJ2-3	CATSRPGPQYF	TGTGCCACCAGCCGTCCGGGTCCGCAGTATTTT
-	TRBV20-1	TRBD1	TRBJ1-1	CSARGRGRTEAFF	TGCAGTGCCAGGGGCAGGGGGCGGACTGAAGCTTTCTTT